The text below deals with one TCR beta chain. The CDR3 totals 14 residues. In germline, CDR1 is SEHNR, CDR2 FQNEAQ (reference sequence). Trimming removed 3 bases from V and 0 bases from J, with 6 bases in between. This sample is drawn from a study of blood T cell repertoires in COVID-19. The overall study: Whether acute or convalescent, the COVID-19 samples came from the United States, Italy and Spain. PBMCs, B-cell-depleted T cells, or T cells provided the cDNA or gDNA that made up the material.

In the authors' workflow: Reference gene primer amplification gave estimated nucleated cell counts. The table came from immunoSEQ multiplex PCR; TCRdb's copy has only in-frame clones and leaves some out. D and trimming were read from the DNA, whereas the V and J calls and clone size are those reported in that table. This table has about 44,000 clones, around 90% appearing once. This clonotype was obtained from a woman older than 75 in a cohort sampled during active or convalescent COVID-19. The V and J genes are TRBV7-9 and TRBJ2-1; no clear D. Sample: peripheral blood. The DNA of the CDR3 is TGTGCCAGCAGCTTTACCAGCTCCTACAATGAGCAGTTCTTC. Protein: CASSFTSSYNEQFF.